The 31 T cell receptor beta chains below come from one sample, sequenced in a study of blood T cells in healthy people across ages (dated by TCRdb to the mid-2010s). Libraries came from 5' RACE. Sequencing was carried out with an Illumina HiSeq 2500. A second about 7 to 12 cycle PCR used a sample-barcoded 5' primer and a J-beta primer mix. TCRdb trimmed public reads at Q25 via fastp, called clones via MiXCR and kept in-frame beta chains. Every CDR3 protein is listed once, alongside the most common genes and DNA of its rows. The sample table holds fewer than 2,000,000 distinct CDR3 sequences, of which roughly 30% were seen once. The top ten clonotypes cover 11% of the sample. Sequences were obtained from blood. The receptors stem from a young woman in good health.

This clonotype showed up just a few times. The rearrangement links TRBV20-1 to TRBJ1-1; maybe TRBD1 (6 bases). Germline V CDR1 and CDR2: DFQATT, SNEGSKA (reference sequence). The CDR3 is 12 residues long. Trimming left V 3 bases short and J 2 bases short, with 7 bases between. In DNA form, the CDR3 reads TGCAGTGCTAGGGACAGTAACACTGAAGCTTTCTTT. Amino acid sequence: CSARDSNTEAFF.

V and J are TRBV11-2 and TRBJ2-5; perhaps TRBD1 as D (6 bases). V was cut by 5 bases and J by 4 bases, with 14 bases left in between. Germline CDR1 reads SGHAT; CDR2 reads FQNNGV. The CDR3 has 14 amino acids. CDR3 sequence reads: CASSPRGNGETQYF. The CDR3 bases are TGTGCCAGCAGCCCGAGGGGGAATGGAGAGACCCAGTACTTC.

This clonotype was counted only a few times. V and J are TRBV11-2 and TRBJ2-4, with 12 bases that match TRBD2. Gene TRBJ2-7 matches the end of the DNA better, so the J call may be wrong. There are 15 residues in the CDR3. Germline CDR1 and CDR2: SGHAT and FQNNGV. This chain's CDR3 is CASSLGASGRGEQYF. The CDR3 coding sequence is TGTGCCAGCAGCTTAGGGGCTAGCGGGAGGGGCGAGCAGTACTTC.

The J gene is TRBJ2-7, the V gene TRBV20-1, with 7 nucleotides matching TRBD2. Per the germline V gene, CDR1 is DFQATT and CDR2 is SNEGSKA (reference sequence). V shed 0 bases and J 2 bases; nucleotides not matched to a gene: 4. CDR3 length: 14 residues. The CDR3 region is CSARDIAGTYEQYF. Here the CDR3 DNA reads TGCAGTGCTAGAGATATAGCGGGTACCTACGAGCAGTACTTC.

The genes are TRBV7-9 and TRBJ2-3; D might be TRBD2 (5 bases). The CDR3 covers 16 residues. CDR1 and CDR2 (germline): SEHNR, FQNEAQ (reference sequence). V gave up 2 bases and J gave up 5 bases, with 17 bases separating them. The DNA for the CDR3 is TGTGCCAGCAGCTTACGTCGGGATGGCCTACGAGATACGCAGTATTTT. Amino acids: CASSLRRDGLRDTQYF.

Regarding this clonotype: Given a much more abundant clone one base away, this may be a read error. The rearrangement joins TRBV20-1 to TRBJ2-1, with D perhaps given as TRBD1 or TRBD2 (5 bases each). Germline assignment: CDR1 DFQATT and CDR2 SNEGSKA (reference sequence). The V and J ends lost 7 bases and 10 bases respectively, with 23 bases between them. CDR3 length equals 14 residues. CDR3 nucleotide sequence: TGCAGTGTCAAGAGGTCCTCAGGGAGACTAGAGCAGTTCTTC. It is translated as CSVKRSSGRLEQFF.

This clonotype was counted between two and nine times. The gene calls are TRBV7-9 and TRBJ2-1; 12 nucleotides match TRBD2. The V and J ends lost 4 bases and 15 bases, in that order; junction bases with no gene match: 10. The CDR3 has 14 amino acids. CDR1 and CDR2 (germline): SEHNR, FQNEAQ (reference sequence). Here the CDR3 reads CASSSLAGGGPGFF. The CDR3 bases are TGTGCCAGCAGCTCACTAGCGGGAGGAGGACCTGGGTTCTTC.

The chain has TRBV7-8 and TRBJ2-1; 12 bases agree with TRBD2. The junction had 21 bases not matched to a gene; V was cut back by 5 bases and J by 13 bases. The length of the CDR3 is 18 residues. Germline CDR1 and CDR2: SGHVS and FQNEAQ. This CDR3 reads CASSPGLAGSTSQETQFF. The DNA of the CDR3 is TGTGCCAGCAGCCCGGGACTAGCGGGCTCGACTTCCCAAGAGACCCAGTTCTTC.

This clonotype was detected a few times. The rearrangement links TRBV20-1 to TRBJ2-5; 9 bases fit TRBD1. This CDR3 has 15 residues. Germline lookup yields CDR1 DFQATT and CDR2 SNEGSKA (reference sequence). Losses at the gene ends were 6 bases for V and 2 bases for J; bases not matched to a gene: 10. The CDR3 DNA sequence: TGCAGTGCCCCCATCCCGGGACAGGGACAAGAGACCCAGTACTTC. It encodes CSAPIPGQGQETQYF.

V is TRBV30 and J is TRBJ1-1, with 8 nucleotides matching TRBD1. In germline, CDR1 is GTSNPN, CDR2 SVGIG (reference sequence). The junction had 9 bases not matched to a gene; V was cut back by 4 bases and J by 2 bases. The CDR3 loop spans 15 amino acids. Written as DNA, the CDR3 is TGTGCCTGGACCCGCGGGGCAGGGGGCAACACTGAAGCTTTCTTT. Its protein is CAWTRGAGGNTEAFF.

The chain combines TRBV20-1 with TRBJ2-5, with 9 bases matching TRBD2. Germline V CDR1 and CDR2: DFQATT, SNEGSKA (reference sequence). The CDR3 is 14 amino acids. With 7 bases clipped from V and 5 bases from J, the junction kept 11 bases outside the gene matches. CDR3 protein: CSVSQGGGAETQYF. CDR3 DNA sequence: TGCAGTGTCTCCCAGGGCGGGGGGGCCGAGACCCAGTACTTC.

CDR3 sequence reads: CASSVAGSSYNSPLHF. The CDR3 nucleotides read TGTGCCAGCAGCGTAGCCGGGAGCTCCTATAATTCACCCCTCCACTTT. The rearrangement joins TRBV9 to TRBJ1-6; D remains unclear. CDR3 size: 16 residues. Germline values: CDR1 SGDLS, CDR2 YYNGEE. Trimming removed 0 bases at V and 0 bases at J, with 7 bases between.

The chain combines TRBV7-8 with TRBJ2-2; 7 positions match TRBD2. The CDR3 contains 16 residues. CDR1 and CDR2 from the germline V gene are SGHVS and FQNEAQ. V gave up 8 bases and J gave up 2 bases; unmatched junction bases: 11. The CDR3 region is CASGPRLADNTGELFF. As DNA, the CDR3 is TGTGCCAGCGGCCCTCGACTAGCAGATAACACCGGGGAGCTGTTTTTT. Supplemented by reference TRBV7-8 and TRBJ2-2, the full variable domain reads GAGVSQSPRYKVAKRGQDVALRCDPISGHVSLFWYQQALGQGPEFLTYFQNEAQLDKSGLPSDRFFAERPEGSVSTLKIQRTQQEDSAVYLCASGPRLADNTGELFFGEGSRLTVL.

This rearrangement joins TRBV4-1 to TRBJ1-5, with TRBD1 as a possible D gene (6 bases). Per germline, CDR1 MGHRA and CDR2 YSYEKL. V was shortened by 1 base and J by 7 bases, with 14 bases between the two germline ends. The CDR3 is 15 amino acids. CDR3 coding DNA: TGCGCCAGCAGCCAAGCGACCACACAGGGCCAGCCCCAGCATTTT. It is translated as CASSQATTQGQPQHF.

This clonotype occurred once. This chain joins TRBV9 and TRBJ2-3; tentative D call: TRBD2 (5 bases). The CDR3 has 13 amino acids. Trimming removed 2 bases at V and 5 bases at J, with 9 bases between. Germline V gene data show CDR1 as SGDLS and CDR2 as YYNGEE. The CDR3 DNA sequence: TGTGCCAGCAGCGTTTACGCGGGAGATACGCAGTATTTT. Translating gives CASSVYAGDTQYF.

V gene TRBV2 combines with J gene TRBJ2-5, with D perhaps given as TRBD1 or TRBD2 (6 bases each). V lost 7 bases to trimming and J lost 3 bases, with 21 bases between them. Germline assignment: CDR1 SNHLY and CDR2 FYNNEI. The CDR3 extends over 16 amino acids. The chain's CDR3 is CASTRLRDNQKETQYF. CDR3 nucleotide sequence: TGTGCCAGCACCAGACTGCGGGACAACCAAAAAGAGACCCAGTACTTC.

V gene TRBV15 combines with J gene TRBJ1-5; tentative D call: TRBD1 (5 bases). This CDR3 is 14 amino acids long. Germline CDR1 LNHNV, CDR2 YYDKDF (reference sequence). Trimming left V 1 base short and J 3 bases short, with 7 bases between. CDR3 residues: CATSRGQFNQPQHF. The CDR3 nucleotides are TGTGCCACCAGCAGAGGACAGTTCAATCAGCCCCAGCATTTT.

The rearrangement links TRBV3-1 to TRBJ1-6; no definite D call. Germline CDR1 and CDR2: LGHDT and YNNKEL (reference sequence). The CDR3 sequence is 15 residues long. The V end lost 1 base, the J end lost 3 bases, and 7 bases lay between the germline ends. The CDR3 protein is CASSQASFYNSPLHF. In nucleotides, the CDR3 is TGTGCCAGCAGCCAAGCGTCATTCTATAATTCACCCCTCCACTTT.

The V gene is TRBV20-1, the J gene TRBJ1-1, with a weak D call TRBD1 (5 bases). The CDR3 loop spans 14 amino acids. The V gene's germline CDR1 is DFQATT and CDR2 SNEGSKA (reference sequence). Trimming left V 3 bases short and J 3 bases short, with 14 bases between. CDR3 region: CSASDGTDYTEAFF. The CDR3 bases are TGCAGTGCTAGCGACGGGACTGACTACACTGAAGCTTTCTTT.

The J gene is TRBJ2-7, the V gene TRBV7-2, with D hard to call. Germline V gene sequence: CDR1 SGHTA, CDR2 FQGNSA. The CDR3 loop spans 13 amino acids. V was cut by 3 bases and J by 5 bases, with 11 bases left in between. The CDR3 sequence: CASSFGRQNEQYF. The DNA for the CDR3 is TGTGCCAGCAGCTTCGGGCGGCAAAACGAGCAGTACTTC.

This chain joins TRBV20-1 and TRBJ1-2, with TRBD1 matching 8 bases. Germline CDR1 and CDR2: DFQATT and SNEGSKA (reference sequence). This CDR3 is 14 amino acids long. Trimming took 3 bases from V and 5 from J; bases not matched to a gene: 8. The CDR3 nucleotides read TGCAGTGCTAGCGAACAGGGGGTAGGGTATGGCTACACCTTC. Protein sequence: CSASEQGVGYGYTF.

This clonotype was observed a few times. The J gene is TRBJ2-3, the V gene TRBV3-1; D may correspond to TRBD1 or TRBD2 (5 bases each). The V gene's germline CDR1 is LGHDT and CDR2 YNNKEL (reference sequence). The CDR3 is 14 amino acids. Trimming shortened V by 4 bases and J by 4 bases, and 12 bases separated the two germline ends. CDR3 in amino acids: CASSPPGAPDTQYF. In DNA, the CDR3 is TGTGCCAGCAGCCCACCCGGGGCCCCAGATACGCAGTATTTT.

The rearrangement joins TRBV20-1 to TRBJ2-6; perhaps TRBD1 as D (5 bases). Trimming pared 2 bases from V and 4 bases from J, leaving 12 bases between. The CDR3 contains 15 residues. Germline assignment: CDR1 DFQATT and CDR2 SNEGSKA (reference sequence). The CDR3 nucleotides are TGCAGTGCTAGAAGGCCAGGGCAGGGGGCCAACGTCCTGACTTTC. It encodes CSARRPGQGANVLTF.

In nucleotides, the CDR3 is TGTGCCAGCAGTTTGACAGGGGCCGTGAACACTGAAGCTTTCTTT. Translation gives CASSLTGAVNTEAFF. V is TRBV27 and J is TRBJ1-1; 8 bases match TRBD1. The CDR3 extends over 15 amino acids. The germline CDR1 and CDR2 sequences are MNHEY and SMNVEV (reference sequence). V lost 3 bases and J lost 0; bases outside the gene matches: 3.

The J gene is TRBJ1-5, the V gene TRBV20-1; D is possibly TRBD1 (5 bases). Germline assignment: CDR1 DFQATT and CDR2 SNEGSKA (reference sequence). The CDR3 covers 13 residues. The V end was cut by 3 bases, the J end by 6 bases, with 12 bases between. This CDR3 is CSASAQGGQPQHF. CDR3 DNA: TGCAGTGCTAGTGCTCAGGGTGGTCAGCCCCAGCATTTT.

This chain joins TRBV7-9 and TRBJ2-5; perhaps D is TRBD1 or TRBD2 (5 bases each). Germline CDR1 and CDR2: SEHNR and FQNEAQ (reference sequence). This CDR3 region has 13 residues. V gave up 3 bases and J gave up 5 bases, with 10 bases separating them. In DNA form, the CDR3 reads TGTGCCAGCAGCTTTCGGGACCTGGAGACCCAGTACTTC. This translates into CASSFRDLETQYF. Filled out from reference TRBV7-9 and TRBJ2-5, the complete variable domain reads DTGVSQNPRHKITKRGQNVTFRCDPISEHNRLYWYRQTLGQGPEFLTYFQNEAQLEKSRLLSDRFSAERPKGSFSTLEIQRTEQGDSAMYLCASSFRDLETQYFGPGTRLLVL.

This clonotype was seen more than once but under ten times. This CDR3 reads CASNDRDPLQRSQYF. Here the CDR3 DNA reads TGTGCCAGCAACGACAGGGACCCACTCCAACGATCCCAGTACTTC. The chain employs TRBV5-5 and TRBJ2-5; 7 bases match TRBD1. This CDR3 spans 15 amino acids. Germline lookup yields CDR1 SGHKS and CDR2 YYEKEE (reference sequence). J was trimmed by 9 bases and V by 6 bases; bases with no gene match: 17.

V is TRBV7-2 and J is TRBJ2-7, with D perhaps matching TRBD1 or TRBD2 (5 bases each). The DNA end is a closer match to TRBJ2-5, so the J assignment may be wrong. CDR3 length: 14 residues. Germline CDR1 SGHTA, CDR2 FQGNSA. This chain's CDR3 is CASSPGTPFETQYF. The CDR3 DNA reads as TGTGCCAGCAGCCCCGGGACCCCTTTCGAGACCCAGTACTTC.

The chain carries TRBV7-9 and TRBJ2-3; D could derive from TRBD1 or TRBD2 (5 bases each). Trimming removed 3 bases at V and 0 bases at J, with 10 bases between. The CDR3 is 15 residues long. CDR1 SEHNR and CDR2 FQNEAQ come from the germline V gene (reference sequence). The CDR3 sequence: CASSFRGASTDTQYF. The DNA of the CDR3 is TGTGCCAGCAGCTTTAGAGGGGCCAGCACAGATACGCAGTATTTT. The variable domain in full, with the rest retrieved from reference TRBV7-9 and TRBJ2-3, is DTGVSQNPRHKITKRGQNVTFRCDPISEHNRLYWYRQTLGQGPEFLTYFQNEAQLEKSRLLSDRFSAERPKGSFSTLEIQRTEQGDSAMYLCASSFRGASTDTQYFGPGTRLTVL.

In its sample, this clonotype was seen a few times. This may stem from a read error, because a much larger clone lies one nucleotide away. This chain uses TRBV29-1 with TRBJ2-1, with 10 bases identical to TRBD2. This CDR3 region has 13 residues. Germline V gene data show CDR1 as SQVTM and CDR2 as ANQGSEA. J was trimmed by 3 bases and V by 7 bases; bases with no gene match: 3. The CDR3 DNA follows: TGCAGCGCCGGGACTAGCGACTACAATGAGCAGTTCTTC. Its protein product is CSAGTSDYNEQFF.

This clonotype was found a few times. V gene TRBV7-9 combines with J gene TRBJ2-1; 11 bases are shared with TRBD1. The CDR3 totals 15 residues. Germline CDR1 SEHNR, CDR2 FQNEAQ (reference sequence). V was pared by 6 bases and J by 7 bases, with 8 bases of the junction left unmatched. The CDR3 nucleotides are TGTGCCAGCAGGTGGGGACAGGGGGAAGGAAATGAGCAGTTCTTC. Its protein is CASRWGQGEGNEQFF.